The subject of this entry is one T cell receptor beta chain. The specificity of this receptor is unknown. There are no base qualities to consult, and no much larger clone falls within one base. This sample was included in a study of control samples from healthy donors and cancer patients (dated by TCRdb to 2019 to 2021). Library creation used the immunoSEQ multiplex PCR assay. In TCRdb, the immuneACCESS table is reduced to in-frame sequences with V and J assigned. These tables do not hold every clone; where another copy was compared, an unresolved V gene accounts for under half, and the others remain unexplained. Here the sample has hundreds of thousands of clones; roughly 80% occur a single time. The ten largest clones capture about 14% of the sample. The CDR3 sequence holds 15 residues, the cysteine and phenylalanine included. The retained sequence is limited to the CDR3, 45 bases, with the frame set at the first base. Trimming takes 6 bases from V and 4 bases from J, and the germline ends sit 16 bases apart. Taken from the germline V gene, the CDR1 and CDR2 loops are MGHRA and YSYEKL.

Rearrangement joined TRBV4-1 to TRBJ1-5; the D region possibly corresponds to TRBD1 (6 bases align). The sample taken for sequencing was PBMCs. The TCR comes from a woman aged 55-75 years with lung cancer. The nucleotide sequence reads TGCGCCAGCAGTATGGAACAGGGCGGTAATCAGCCCCAGCATTTT. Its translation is CASSMEQGGNQPQHF.